This entry lists 22 T cell receptor beta chains sequenced from one sample in a study of blood T cell repertoires in COVID-19. Produced via immunoSEQ multiplex PCR; TCRdb's table is partial and in-frame only. The sample holds over 150,000 clones; roughly 80% are singletons and the top ten take roughly 1.7%. Sequencing used peripheral blood. These receptors were collected from a man older than 75 with acute or convalescent COVID-19.

Concerning this clone itself: The same CDR3 can be traced to other DNA sequences in this sample. The chain has TRBV11-2 and TRBJ1-1, with 8 bases lining up with TRBD1. The ends lost 5 bases at V and 4 bases at J; junction bases unmatched: 6. There are 14 residues in the CDR3. Germline CDR1 is SGHAT and CDR2 is FQNNGV. The CDR3 here is CASSVQGGGTEAFF. The CDR3 DNA is TGTGCCAGCAGCGTACAGGGGGGAGGCACTGAAGCTTTCTTT.

The chain recombines TRBV19 with TRBJ2-7; weak D call: TRBD1 (6 bases). The germline V and J ends were trimmed by 4 bases and 6 bases, with 10 bases remaining between them. The germline CDR1 and CDR2 sequences are LNHDA and SQIVND (reference sequence). The CDR3 is made up of 12 amino acids. The CDR3 DNA sequence: TGTGCCAGTAGTACCTCAGGGGTCGAGCAGTACTTC. This gives the protein CASSTSGVEQYF.

The V and J genes are TRBV6-6 and TRBJ2-1; D might be TRBD2 (5 bases). With 2 bases removed from V and 5 bases from J, the gap between germline ends came to 13 bases. Germline-derived CDR1 and CDR2 are MNHNY and SVGAGI (reference sequence). The CDR3 runs 15 residues. CDR3 bases: TGTGCCAGCAGTTACGAGGACGGGCGGGACAATGAGCAGTTCTTC. This sequence encodes CASSYEDGRDNEQFF.

The V gene is TRBV7-9, the J gene TRBJ1-2; D is unclear. The CDR3 contains 14 residues. From germline, CDR1 is SEHNR and CDR2 FQNEAQ (reference sequence). V lost 1 base, J lost 7 bases, and 13 bases lay in between. CDR3 amino acids: CASSLGSRGAGYTF. The CDR3 DNA reads TGTGCCAGCAGCTTAGGGAGCCGGGGAGCTGGCTACACCTTC.

The chain joins TRBV6-5 to TRBJ2-7, with 10 bases fitting TRBD2. Germline loops: CDR1 MNHEY, CDR2 SVGAGI. The CDR3 is made up of 14 amino acids. Trimming removed 10 bases from V and 4 bases from J; junction bases left unmatched: 10. For the CDR3, the DNA is TGTGCCAACCCCCAAACTAGCGGGGCGTACGAGCAGTACTTC. Its translation: CANPQTSGAYEQYF.

The chain uses TRBV5-6 and TRBJ2-3; 9 nucleotides line up with TRBD1. Germline values: CDR1 SGHDT, CDR2 YYEEEE. This CDR3 is 15 amino acids long. Trimming removed 4 bases from V and 1 base from J; junction bases left unmatched: 4. The CDR3 DNA follows: TGTGCCAGCAGCCTTCGACAGGGGGGCACAGATACGCAGTATTTT. Translated: CASSLRQGGTDTQYF.

The rearrangement joins TRBV3-1 (or the pseudogene TRBV3-2) to TRBJ2-3; D gene uncertain. This CDR3 is built from 14 residues. V lost 1 base, J lost 5 bases, and 10 bases lay in between. The germline V gene has CDR1 LGHDT and CDR2 YNNKEL (reference sequence). The CDR3 DNA follows: TGTGCCAGCAGCCAAGGTCCTAGTAGAGATACGCAGTATTTT. Translated, it gives CASSQGPSRDTQYF.

The chain joins TRBV9 to TRBJ2-5; the match to TRBD2 covers 15 bases. Germline V CDR1 and CDR2: SGDLS, YYNGEE. V dropped 3 bases and J dropped 1; count of bases not matched to a gene: 1. The CDR3 covers 16 residues. The CDR3 spells CASSGTSGGAQETQYF. The CDR3 DNA follows: TGTGCCAGCAGCGGGACTAGCGGGGGGGCCCAAGAGACCCAGTACTTC.

This chain joins TRBV27 and TRBJ2-7; no firm D call. This CDR3 region has 12 residues. V lost 5 bases, J lost 9 bases, and 14 bases lay in between. CDR1 is MNHEY, CDR2 SMNVEV, per germline (reference sequence). The CDR3 DNA is TGTGCCAGCAGTACCGACCGGGTAGTGCAGTACTTC. Protein: CASSTDRVVQYF.

This clone has at least ten counts. V is TRBV18 and J is TRBJ1-3; a possible D gene is TRBD1 (5 bases). The CDR3 runs to 16 residues. The germline V gene has CDR1 KGHSH and CDR2 LQKENI. The V and J ends lost 0 bases and 4 bases respectively, with 13 bases between them. CDR3 nucleotides: TGTGCCAGCTCACCACCGGGCCCACAGGCCGGAAACACCATATATTTT. Translating it yields CASSPPGPQAGNTIYF.

The chain uses TRBV11-2 and TRBJ2-3; 9 bases map to TRBD2. Germline loops: CDR1 SGHAT, CDR2 FQNNGV. J gave up 6 bases and V 1 base, and 8 bases lay outside the gene matches. There are 16 residues in the CDR3. Here the CDR3 reads CASSLAGGGGPDTQYF. In DNA, the CDR3 is TGTGCCAGCAGCTTAGCCGGCGGGGGGGGCCCCGATACGCAGTATTTT.

CDR3 residues: CASSLGGPQETQYF. CDR3 bases: TGTGCCAGCAGCTTAGGGGGGCCCCAAGAGACCCAGTACTTC. This chain uses TRBV7-9 with TRBJ2-5, with D tentatively TRBD1 (6 bases). The CDR3 is 14 residues long. Trimming shortened V by 1 base and J by 1 base, and 7 bases separated the two germline ends. The germline gives CDR1 SEHNR, CDR2 FQNEAQ (reference sequence).

This clone came up many times. The J gene is TRBJ2-7, the V gene TRBV7-9; TRBD1 might be the D (6 bases). V lost 5 bases and J lost 5, with 19 bases in between. Germline CDR1 is SEHNR and CDR2 is FQNEAQ (reference sequence). This CDR3 spans 15 amino acids. CDR3 coding DNA: TGTGCCAGCAGCCGAAGGGGGTCTGGGTTTCACGAGCAGTACTTC. Its translation is CASSRRGSGFHEQYF.

This clone has only one observation. This chain connects TRBV6-5 to TRBJ1-2; 9 bases match TRBD1. The length of the CDR3 is 14 residues. J gave up 5 bases and V 5 bases, and 6 bases lay outside the gene matches. Germline V gene lookup returns CDR1 MNHEY and CDR2 SVGAGI. The CDR3 reads CASSPGTGTYGYTF. CDR3 in DNA: TGTGCCAGCAGTCCCGGGACAGGGACTTATGGCTACACCTTC.

The chain carries TRBV2 and TRBJ1-1; D gene ambiguous. The CDR3 length is 12 residues. Between the trimmed V and J ends, which lost 5 bases and 1 base, there was a span of 5 bases. CDR1 and CDR2 (germline): SNHLY, FYNNEI. The CDR3 coding sequence is TGTGCCAGCAGTCAGGAGAACACTGAAGCTTTCTTT. Its protein is CASSQENTEAFF.

This clone has only a few counts. The chain combines TRBV5-1 with TRBJ1-2; 9 nucleotides match TRBD1. The CDR3 is 16 residues long. Trimming removed 4 bases from V and 2 bases from J; junction bases left unmatched: 9. Germline-derived CDR1 and CDR2 are SGHRS and YFSETQ. The CDR3 DNA is TGCGCCAGCAGCAGCCCGAACGGACAGGGGAACTATGGCTACACCTTC. This codes for CASSSPNGQGNYGYTF.

V and J are TRBV5-8 and TRBJ1-2, with a tentative D call TRBD1 (5 bases). The CDR3 consists of 16 residues. Germline values: CDR1 SGHTS, CDR2 YDEGEE. V was clipped by 4 bases and J by 7 bases, with 23 bases between them. CDR3 DNA: TGTGCCAGCAGCCCTGGTGGCTTGGTTGACAGAGGTGGCTACACCTTC. Its protein is CASSPGGLVDRGGYTF.

This clone came up a few times. The chain has TRBV5-1 and TRBJ1-2; tentative D call: TRBD1 (5 bases). With 3 bases removed from V and 8 bases from J, the gap between germline ends came to 17 bases. The CDR3 covers 14 residues. CDR1 is SGHRS and CDR2 is YFSETQ in the germline V gene. The CDR3 DNA follows: TGCGCCAGCAGCTCGGGGGGTGGAGGTCGAGGCTACACCTTC. Translating it yields CASSSGGGGRGYTF. Based on the CDR3 plus reference TRBV5-1 and TRBJ1-2, the full variable domain is KAGVTQTPRYLIKTRGQQVTLSCSPISGHRSVSWYQQTPGQGLQFLFEYFSETQRNKGNFPGRFSGRQFSNSRSEMNVSTLELGDSALYLCASSSGGGGRGYTFGSGTRLTVV.

This rearrangement joins TRBV24-1 to TRBJ2-5; D gene ambiguous. Trimming pared 5 bases from V and 1 base from J, leaving 7 bases between. Germline V gene sequence: CDR1 KGHDR, CDR2 SFDVKD. The CDR3 spans 13 residues. CDR3 loop: CATSGAFQETQYF. CDR3 in DNA: TGTGCCACCAGTGGGGCTTTCCAAGAGACCCAGTACTTC.

The count of this clone is one. V is TRBV2 and J is TRBJ1-5; 9 nucleotides match TRBD1. The V gene end was trimmed by 2 bases and the J gene end by 5 bases; junction bases not matched to a gene: 4. CDR3 length equals 15 residues. Germline V gene sequence: CDR1 SNHLY, CDR2 FYNNEI. The CDR3 region has the DNA TGTGCCAGCAGTGAAAGTGGGACAGGGTATCAGCCCCAGCATTTT. Translation: CASSESGTGYQPQHF.

The chain combines TRBV5-1 with TRBJ1-1; TRBD1 matches 8 bases. The CDR3 extends over 12 amino acids. Germline V gene lookup returns CDR1 SGHRS and CDR2 YFSETQ. The ends lost 4 bases at V and 7 bases at J; junction bases unmatched: 3. The CDR3 protein is CASSIDRGEAFF. The CDR3 coding sequence is TGCGCCAGCAGCATTGACAGGGGTGAAGCTTTCTTT.

This clone was found a few times. This sequence joins TRBV6-5 and TRBJ1-6; 8 bases are shared with TRBD1. The J segment lost 6 bases and the V segment lost 6 bases, leaving 4 bases of the junction unmatched. Germline-derived CDR1 and CDR2 are MNHEY and SVGAGI. The CDR3 loop spans 14 amino acids. The CDR3 here is CASSPGQGNSPLHF. CDR3 in DNA: TGTGCCAGCAGCCCCGGACAGGGTAATTCACCCCTCCACTTT.